Below, 25 T cell receptor beta chains from the same sample are listed, as sequenced in a study of T-cell memory formation after mild COVID-19. One entry per CDR3 protein results from TCRdb running MiXCR on the 5' RACE reads. Seen here are approximately 340,000 distinct CDR3 sequences, approximately 15% observed once, and the top ten hold more than 20%. The source material was PBMCs or a T cell subset sorted from them (not recorded which). These TCRs come from a man between 18 and 35 years old who had mild COVID-19 (a few samples of this study predate the infection). Cell type and time point are not known.

The DNA of the CDR3 is TGCGCCAGCGGTGCTTGGGCGAAAGATACGCAGTATTTT. Its translation: CASGAWAKDTQYF. This chain joins TRBV5-1 and TRBJ2-3; no reliable D call. The length of the CDR3 is 13 residues. Germline-derived CDR1 and CDR2 are SGHRS and YFSETQ. The V gene lost 7 bases and the J gene lost 5 bases, with 14 bases spanning the gap.

This clonotype was seen at least ten times. The J gene is TRBJ1-5, the V gene TRBV2; D is perhaps TRBD1 (5 bases). The CDR3 sequence is 14 residues long. Germline CDR1 is SNHLY and CDR2 is FYNNEI. Trimming removed 1 base at V and 9 bases at J, with 13 bases between. CDR3 residues: CASSEEAGPPPQHF. For the CDR3, the DNA is TGTGCCAGCAGTGAAGAGGCGGGGCCCCCGCCCCAGCATTTT.

This clonotype turned up a few times. The chain joins TRBV6-5 to TRBJ1-2, with D unclear. Germline lookup yields CDR1 MNHEY and CDR2 SVGAGI. The CDR3 consists of 13 residues. V lost 4 bases and J lost 4, with 10 bases in between. Written as DNA, the CDR3 is TGTGCCAGCAGTTCGTCCAGGACCTATGGCTACACCTTC. Amino acid sequence: CASSSSRTYGYTF.

J is TRBJ1-2 and V is TRBV12-3 or TRBV12-4; D is unclear. Trimming pared 5 bases from V and 8 bases from J, leaving 15 bases between. The CDR3 spans 13 residues. The CDR3 DNA sequence: TGTGCCAGCAGTGGGGATAGGTTTGGGGGCTACACCTTC. Residues: CASSGDRFGGYTF.

This clonotype came up a few times. V is TRBV4-3 and J is TRBJ2-6; TRBD1 agrees at 8 bases. With V trimmed by 1 base and J by 0 bases, 2 bases remained unmatched. Looked up from germline, CDR1 is LGHNA and CDR2 is YSLEER. The CDR3 loop spans 17 amino acids. The CDR3: CASSQGTGSSGANVLTF. The CDR3 DNA reads as TGCGCCAGCAGCCAAGGGACAGGGAGCTCTGGGGCCAACGTCCTGACTTTC.

This chain links TRBV5-5 with TRBJ1-5, with D possibly TRBD1 on 6 matching bases. Germline lookup yields CDR1 SGHKS and CDR2 YYEKEE (reference sequence). The CDR3 extends over 15 amino acids. V dropped 2 bases and J dropped 0 bases, with 9 bases sitting between them. Here the CDR3 reads CASSFRGNSNQPQHF. CDR3 bases: TGTGCCAGCAGCTTCAGGGGAAATAGCAATCAGCCCCAGCATTTT.

The chain combines TRBV20-1 with TRBJ1-2; no clear D. Germline V gene data show CDR1 as DFQATT and CDR2 as SNEGSKA (reference sequence). The length of the CDR3 is 12 residues. V shed 4 bases and J shed 7 bases, with 13 bases lying between them. The CDR3 reads CSAIPGTSGYTF. In nucleotides, the CDR3 is TGCAGTGCTATTCCAGGCACTAGTGGCTACACCTTC.

In its sample, this clonotype was seen a few times. J is TRBJ2-3 and V is TRBV7-2; D possibly corresponds to TRBD2 (6 bases). Trimming took 3 bases from V and 0 from J, leaving 10 bases between them. Per germline, CDR1 SGHTA and CDR2 FQGNSA. The CDR3 consists of 15 residues. The chain's CDR3 is CASSFVGLSTDTQYF. The CDR3, as DNA: TGTGCCAGCAGCTTTGTCGGACTAAGCACAGATACGCAGTATTTT.

This clonotype was picked up a small number of times. The chain employs TRBV5-6 and TRBJ2-6; 8 bases are shared with TRBD2. V shed 5 bases, J shed 1 base, and the junction held 8 bases outside the gene matches. The CDR3 loop spans 17 amino acids. The germline gives CDR1 SGHDT, CDR2 YYEEEE. The CDR3 region has the DNA TGTGCCAGCAGACGGGGGGGTGACCCTTCTGGGGCCAACGTCCTGACTTTC. Its protein product is CASRRGGDPSGANVLTF.

This sequence joins TRBV20-1 and TRBJ2-5, with D unclear. CDR3 size: 11 residues. CDR1 DFQATT and CDR2 SNEGSKA come from the germline V gene (reference sequence). V lost 1 base and J lost 5, with 5 bases in between. CDR3 bases: TGCAGTGCTAGAGGGTGGGAGACCCAGTACTTC. This codes for CSARGWETQYF.

V is TRBV4-1 and J is TRBJ1-5, with 11 bases aligning to TRBD1. After removal of 1 base from V and 5 bases from J, the junction contained 1 base not matched to a gene. The CDR3 sequence is 15 residues long. Germline assignment: CDR1 MGHRA and CDR2 YSYEKL. CDR3 protein: CASSQGTGGDQPQHF. The CDR3 bases are TGCGCCAGCAGCCAAGGGACAGGGGGCGATCAGCCCCAGCATTTT.

This clonotype was detected many times. The rearrangement joins TRBV29-1 to TRBJ2-7, with D possibly matching TRBD1 (5 bases). V was clipped by 5 bases and J by 2 bases, with 10 bases between them. CDR1 and CDR2 from the germline V gene are SQVTM and ANQGSEA. The CDR3 is made up of 12 amino acids. Here the CDR3 DNA reads TGCAGCGTTCGCCAGGGCCCCTACGAGCAGTACTTC. It translates to CSVRQGPYEQYF.

The CDR3 protein is CASSLTTDSYGYTF. The CDR3 DNA reads TGTGCCAGCAGCCTAACGACAGACAGCTATGGCTACACCTTC. The V and J genes are TRBV7-2 and TRBJ1-2, with D perhaps matching TRBD1 (5 bases). With 5 bases removed from V and 4 bases from J, the gap between germline ends came to 14 bases. The CDR3 contains 14 residues. Looked up from germline, CDR1 is SGHTA and CDR2 is FQGNSA.

The rearrangement joins TRBV9 to TRBJ2-7; D is perhaps TRBD1 or TRBD2 (5 bases each). Germline CDR1 and CDR2: SGDLS and YYNGEE. CDR3 length: 14 amino acids. Trimming stripped 4 bases from V and 10 bases from J, with 21 bases between. The CDR3, as DNA: TGTGCCAGCAGCACCTGGGACGGCAGTCTGGACCAGTACTTC. The encoded protein is CASSTWDGSLDQYF. Based on the CDR3 plus reference TRBV9 and TRBJ2-7, the full variable domain is DSGVTQTPKHLITATGQRVTLRCSPRSGDLSVYWYQQSLDQGLQFLIQYYNGEERAKGNILERFSAQQFPDLHSELNLSSLELGDSALYFCASSTWDGSLDQYFGPGTRLTVT.

This clonotype was observed a few times. The rearrangement joins TRBV4-3 to TRBJ1-1; D gene unclear. Trimming removed 0 bases from V and 4 bases from J, with 9 bases in between. From germline, CDR1 is LGHNA and CDR2 YSLEER. The CDR3 length is 14 residues. The CDR3 sequence: CASSQDLRATEAFF. CDR3 sequence (DNA): TGCGCCAGCAGCCAAGATCTCCGGGCCACTGAAGCTTTCTTT.

This clonotype came up a few times. The CDR3 DNA reads as TGTGCCAGCAGCAGGGACAGAACCGAGCAGTACTTC. This encodes CASSRDRTEQYF. The chain combines TRBV9 with TRBJ2-7; TRBD1 matches 7 bases. V lost 4 bases and J lost 6; bases outside the gene matches: 4. The length of the CDR3 is 12 residues. Germline V CDR1 and CDR2: SGDLS, YYNGEE.

In this sample, this clonotype turned up a few times. V and J are TRBV4-3 and TRBJ2-7; TRBD2 matches at 8 bases. The CDR3 is 14 amino acids. V was pared by 4 bases and J by 3 bases, with 5 bases of the junction left unmatched. The V gene's germline CDR1 is LGHNA and CDR2 YSLEER. The CDR3 DNA follows: TGCGCCAGCAGCCCCGGACTAGCAAGCTACGAGCAGTACTTC. The encoded protein is CASSPGLASYEQYF.

V usage is TRBV2 and J usage is TRBJ2-7; D perhaps matches TRBD1 (6 bases). Per germline, CDR1 SNHLY and CDR2 FYNNEI. The ends were cut back, 11 bases at V and 1 base at J, with 15 bases in the middle. The CDR3 loop spans 13 amino acids. In DNA, the CDR3 is TGTGCCGGGGCCATCGGACAGTCCTACGAGCAGTACTTC. It codes for CAGAIGQSYEQYF.

This clonotype was recorded many times. The rearrangement joins TRBV5-1 to TRBJ2-7, with D perhaps assigned TRBD1 or TRBD2 (5 bases each). Germline CDR1 reads SGHRS; CDR2 reads YFSETQ. V was pared by 1 base and J by 1 base, with 12 bases between. This CDR3 has 15 residues. The chain's CDR3 is CASSLQPGGSYEQYV. The DNA of the CDR3 is TGCGCCAGCAGCTTGCAGCCTGGGGGTTCCTACGAGCAGTACGTC.

V gene TRBV3-1 combines with J gene TRBJ2-3; 9 bases line up with TRBD2. V shed 2 bases and J 3 bases; nucleotides not matched to a gene: 6. The CDR3 spans 16 residues. Germline assignment: CDR1 LGHDT and CDR2 YNNKEL (reference sequence). The CDR3 sequence is CASSQRASGVTDTQYF. CDR3 DNA: TGTGCCAGCAGCCAACGCGCTAGCGGGGTTACAGATACGCAGTATTTT.

This chain connects TRBV5-1 to TRBJ2-6; D unclear. V was cut by 0 bases and J by 0 bases, with 4 bases left in between. Germline-derived CDR1 and CDR2 are SGHRS and YFSETQ. The CDR3 contains 15 residues. This CDR3 is CASSLARSGANVLTF. The CDR3 bases are TGCGCCAGCAGCTTGGCACGCTCTGGGGCCAACGTCCTGACTTTC.

This clonotype was counted between two and nine times. The chain recombines TRBV19 with TRBJ1-1; no clear D. V shed 7 bases and J shed 3 bases, with 21 bases lying between them. The CDR3 spans 16 residues. Germline V gives CDR1 LNHDA, CDR2 SQIVND (reference sequence). The CDR3 loop is CASTLRSGPGDTEAFF. Written as DNA, the CDR3 is TGTGCCAGTACCCTCCGGTCCGGCCCTGGGGACACTGAAGCTTTCTTT.

This clonotype was recorded a few times. The chain has TRBV7-2 and TRBJ2-6; 9 bases match TRBD1. Germline CDR1 and CDR2: SGHTA and FQGNSA. CDR3 size: 18 residues. V gave up 4 bases and J gave up 4 bases; unmatched junction bases: 11. The CDR3 nucleotides read TGTGCCAGCAGCTCCTCACCGGGACAGGGTGCCGGGGCCAACGTCCTGACTTTC. Residues: CASSSSPGQGAGANVLTF.

This clonotype showed up just a few times. The chain is built from TRBV9 and TRBJ2-3, with TRBD2 matching over 7 bases. J lost 5 bases, V lost 0 bases, and 3 bases had no gene match. This CDR3 comprises 14 residues. CDR1 and CDR2 from the germline V gene are SGDLS and YYNGEE. The CDR3 sequence is CASSVGREGDTQYF. The CDR3 coding sequence is TGTGCCAGCAGCGTAGGCAGGGAGGGAGATACGCAGTATTTT.

This clonotype was seen more than once but under ten times. The chain joins TRBV7-9 to TRBJ1-1, with 8 bases that match TRBD1. V lost 1 base to trimming and J lost 5 bases; unmatched junction nucleotides: 6. Germline values: CDR1 SEHNR, CDR2 FQNEAQ (reference sequence). The CDR3 is 15 residues long. As DNA, the CDR3 is TGTGCCAGCAGCTTAGGTCAGGGGGCGGGGACTGAAGCTTTCTTT. It specifies CASSLGQGAGTEAFF.